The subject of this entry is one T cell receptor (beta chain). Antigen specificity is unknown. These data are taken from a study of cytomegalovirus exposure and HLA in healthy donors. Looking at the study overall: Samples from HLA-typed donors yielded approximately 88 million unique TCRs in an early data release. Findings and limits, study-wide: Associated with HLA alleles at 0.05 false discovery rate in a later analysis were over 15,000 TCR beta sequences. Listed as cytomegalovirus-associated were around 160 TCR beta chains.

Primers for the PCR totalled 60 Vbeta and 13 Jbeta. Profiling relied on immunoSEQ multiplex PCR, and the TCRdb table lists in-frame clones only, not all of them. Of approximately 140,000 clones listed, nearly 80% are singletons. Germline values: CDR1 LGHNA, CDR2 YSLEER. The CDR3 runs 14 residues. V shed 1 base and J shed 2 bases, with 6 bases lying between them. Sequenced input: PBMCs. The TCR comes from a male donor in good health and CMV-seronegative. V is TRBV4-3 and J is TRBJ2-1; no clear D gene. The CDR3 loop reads CASSQVGAYNEQFF. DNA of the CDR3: TGCGCCAGCAGCCAAGTAGGAGCCTACAATGAGCAGTTCTTC.